This T cell receptor beta chain is from a study of T cell responses to AZD1222 COVID-19 vaccine. Study conclusions and caveats: At 160-218 and 743-854, vaccine-associated CD4 TCRs were dominant, and they spanned spike. Clonal diversity was possibly underestimated, and white British individuals and females predominated among donors. Only a handful of AZD1222 recipients, more than 5 in all, had baseline seropositivity. After the peak T cell response, and only then, were repertoires sampled.

Profiled with immunoSEQ multiplex PCR; TCRdb holds only in-frame clones, not every one. The table shows 65,000 to 100,000 clones, with approximately 80% occurring only once. Germline V lookup: CDR1 SGHVS, CDR2 FQNEAQ. The CDR3 sequence is 13 residues long. Trimming removed 5 bases from V and 4 bases from J, with 11 bases in between. On this clone itself: Its target is unknown.

The specimen was peripheral blood, collected on day 0 of AZD1222 vaccination. The chain recombines TRBV7-8 with TRBJ1-1, with D maybe TRBD1 (6 bases). The receptor comes from an adult in good health. The CDR3 nucleotides read TGTGCCAGCAGCAAACAGGGTCGCACTGAAGCTTTCTTT. It is translated as CASSKQGRTEAFF. Using reference TRBV7-8 and TRBJ1-1 for the parts outside the CDR3, the full variable domain is GAGVSQSPRYKVAKRGQDVALRCDPISGHVSLFWYQQALGQGPEFLTYFQNEAQLDKSGLPSDRFFAERPEGSVSTLKIQRTQQEDSAVYLCASSKQGRTEAFFGQGTRLTVV.